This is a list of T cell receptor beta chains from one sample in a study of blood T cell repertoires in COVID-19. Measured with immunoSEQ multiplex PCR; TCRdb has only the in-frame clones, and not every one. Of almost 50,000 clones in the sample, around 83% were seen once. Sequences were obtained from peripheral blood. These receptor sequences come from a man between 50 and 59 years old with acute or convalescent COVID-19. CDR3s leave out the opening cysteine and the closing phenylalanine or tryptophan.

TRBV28,ASSPVHSYEQY
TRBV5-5,ASSPRTGVNEKLF
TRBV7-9,ATQDRVKNTEAF
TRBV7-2,ASSQGQDGERGGYT
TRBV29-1,SVRSGWDSSGNTIY
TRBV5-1,ASSLDRGWDSPLH
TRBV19,ASSWGGAPETQY
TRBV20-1,SCEDQETQY
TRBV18,ASSPDREKEAF
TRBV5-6,ASRRIAGYEQF
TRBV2,ASRGGQGAAEAF
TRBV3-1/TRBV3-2,ASSQVRQGSDTQY
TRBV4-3,ASSQEPSYEQF